The clone carrying this T cell receptor (beta chain) was counted only a few times. The antigen remains undetermined. Looked up from germline, CDR1 is PRHDT and CDR2 is FYEKMQ (reference sequence). There are 12 residues in the CDR3. V lost 5 bases to trimming and J lost 8 bases, with 12 bases between them. This entry comes from a study of response to subunit inactivated influenza vaccine. Study results and limitations: T cells newly recruited by each seasonal influenza vaccination are few, the authors suggested.

TCRdb recomputed calls from the RT-PCR reads with MiXCR, one row per CDR3 protein. The sample lists roughly 700,000 distinct CDR3 sequences; approximately 14% were seen once. This TCR was sampled from a man over 45 who received an inactivated influenza vaccine. The sample in question was PBMCs from blood, obtained around two weeks before vaccination. This sequence joins TRBV13 and TRBJ1-2; no reliable D call. The CDR3 sequence is CASSTRSYGYTF. In DNA form, the CDR3 reads TGTGCCAGCAGCACAAGGTCATACGGCTACACCTTC. The full variable domain, rest sourced from reference TRBV13 and TRBJ1-2, is AAGVIQSPRHLIKEKRETATLKCYPIPRHDTVYWYQQGPGQDPQFLISFYEKMQSDKGSIPDRFSAQQFSDYHSELNMSSLELGDSALYFCASSTRSYGYTFGSGTRLTVV.